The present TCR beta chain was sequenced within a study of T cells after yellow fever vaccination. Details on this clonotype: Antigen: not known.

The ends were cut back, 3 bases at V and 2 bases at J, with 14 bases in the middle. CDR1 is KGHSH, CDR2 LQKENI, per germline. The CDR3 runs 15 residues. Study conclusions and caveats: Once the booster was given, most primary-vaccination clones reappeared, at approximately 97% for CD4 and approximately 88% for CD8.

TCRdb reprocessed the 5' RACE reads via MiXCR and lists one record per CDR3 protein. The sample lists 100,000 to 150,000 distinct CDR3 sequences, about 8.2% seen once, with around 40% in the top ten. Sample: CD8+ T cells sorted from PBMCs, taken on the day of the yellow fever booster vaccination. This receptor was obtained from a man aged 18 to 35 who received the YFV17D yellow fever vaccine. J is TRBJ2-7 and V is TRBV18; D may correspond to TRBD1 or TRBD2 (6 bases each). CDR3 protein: CASSPSPRGPYEQYF. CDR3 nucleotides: TGTGCCAGCTCACCGTCCCCCCGGGGGCCCTACGAGCAGTACTTC.